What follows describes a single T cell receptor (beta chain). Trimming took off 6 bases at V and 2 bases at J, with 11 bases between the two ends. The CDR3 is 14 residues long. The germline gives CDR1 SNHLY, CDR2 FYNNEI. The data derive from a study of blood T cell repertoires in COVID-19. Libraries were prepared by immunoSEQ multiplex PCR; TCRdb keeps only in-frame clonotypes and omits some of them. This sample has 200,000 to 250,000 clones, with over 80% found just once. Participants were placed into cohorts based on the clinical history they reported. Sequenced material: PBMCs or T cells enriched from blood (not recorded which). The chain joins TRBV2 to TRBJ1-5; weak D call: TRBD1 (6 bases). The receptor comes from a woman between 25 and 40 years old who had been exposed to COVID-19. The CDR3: CASRTTGGNQPQHF. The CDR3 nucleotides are TGTGCCAGCAGAACGACAGGAGGCAATCAGCCCCAGCATTTT.